Each of the 5 T cell receptor beta chains below was sequenced from the same sample in a study of post-analysis software for immune sequencing data. General observations from the study: Four to six TRBV segments were more frequent in patients than controls; TRBV5-6, TRBV5-1 and TRBV20-1 belonged to this group.

TCR beta cDNA libraries included unique molecular identifiers. TCRdb reprocessed the PCR reads via MiXCR and lists one record per CDR3 protein. The sample includes 550,000 to 700,000 distinct CDR3 sequences, 44% of them seen just once. For these receptors, no antigen is known. The source material was blood. Every receptor here comes from a girl under 18 with multiple sclerosis.

The chain joins TRBV20-1 to TRBJ2-1, with TRBD2 as a possible D gene (6 bases). V lost 7 bases and J 5 bases, leaving 15 bases between the germline ends. Germline V gene lookup returns CDR1 DFQATT and CDR2 SNEGSKA (reference sequence). The CDR3 extends over 13 amino acids. CDR3 in DNA: TGCAGTGGGGGAAGGGACTTTGACAATGAGCAGTTCTTC. Translated: CSGGRDFDNEQFF.

This clonotype was detected once. This rearrangement joins TRBV24-1 to TRBJ2-5, with 7 bases matching TRBD2. Germline V CDR1 and CDR2: KGHDR, SFDVKD. The CDR3 has 15 residues. V shed 3 bases, J shed 2 bases, and the junction held 5 bases outside the gene matches. CDR3 sequence: CATSDPTSAQETQYF. The CDR3 coding sequence is TGTGCCACCAGTGATCCTACTAGCGCACAAGAGACCCAGTACTTC.

In DNA, the CDR3 is TGTGCCATCAGGCCGACAGGGGGGAACACTGAAGCTTTCTTT. It translates to CAIRPTGGNTEAFF. The chain carries TRBV10-3 and TRBJ1-1, with 9 bases aligning to TRBD1. Germline assignment: CDR1 ENHRY and CDR2 SYGVKD. CDR3 length: 14 residues. The J segment lost 1 base and the V segment lost 6 bases, leaving 3 bases of the junction unmatched.

The chain employs TRBV20-1 and TRBJ2-1; 9 positions match TRBD2. Per germline, CDR1 DFQATT and CDR2 SNEGSKA (reference sequence). There are 17 residues in the CDR3. Losses at the gene ends were 1 base for V and 3 bases for J; bases not matched to a gene: 10. CDR3 amino acids: CSARVSRGTSNYNEQFF. DNA for the CDR3: TGCAGTGCTAGAGTCTCTCGGGGGACTAGCAACTACAATGAGCAGTTCTTC.

V and J are TRBV7-6 and TRBJ1-1, with D perhaps matching TRBD1 (6 bases). Trimming removed 0 bases at V and 1 base at J, with 9 bases between. From germline, CDR1 is SGHVS and CDR2 FNYEAQ. The CDR3 runs to 15 residues. CDR3 in amino acids: CASSLAGGRNTEAFF. The CDR3 DNA is TGTGCCAGCAGCTTAGCTGGGGGGCGGAACACTGAAGCTTTCTTT.